Following are 32 T cell receptor beta chains from one sample sequenced in a study of identical twins. TCRdb reanalysed the 5' RACE reads using MiXCR and keeps one entry per CDR3 protein. The table has about 700,000 distinct CDR3 sequences, 8.5% to 9% seen once. These records were also assigned to another study, of yellow fever vaccine responses in identical twins.

Sequenced material: PBMCs. Receptors originate from a young woman in good health.

V is TRBV20-1 and J is TRBJ2-1; 13 nucleotides align to TRBD2. This CDR3 has 15 amino acids. Per the germline V gene, CDR1 is DFQATT and CDR2 is SNEGSKA (reference sequence). J lost 8 bases, V lost 0 bases, and 4 bases had no gene match. The CDR3 reads CSARDRTSGSYEQFF. The CDR3 region has the DNA TGCAGTGCTAGAGACAGGACTAGCGGGAGCTATGAGCAGTTCTTC.

V gene TRBV6-6 combines with J gene TRBJ2-7; D uncertain. Between the trimmed V and J ends, which lost 8 bases and 2 bases, there was a span of 7 bases. The CDR3 runs 11 residues. In germline, CDR1 is MNHNY, CDR2 SVGAGI (reference sequence). The CDR3 is CASVSAYEQYF. CDR3 bases: TGTGCCAGCGTTTCTGCCTACGAGCAGTACTTC.

The table lists this clonotype with a few counts. The chain is built from TRBV7-2 and TRBJ2-1, with D perhaps matching TRBD1 (6 bases). Germline loops: CDR1 SGHTA, CDR2 FQGNSA. This CDR3 has 16 residues. V lost 0 bases and J lost 2, with 11 bases in between. In nucleotides, the CDR3 is TGTGCCAGCAGCTTAGCCCGGGACACCACCTACAATGAGCAGTTCTTC. Its protein product is CASSLARDTTYNEQFF.

The V gene is TRBV20-1, the J gene TRBJ2-7; D possibly corresponds to TRBD1 (6 bases). There are 14 residues in the CDR3. Germline values: CDR1 DFQATT, CDR2 SNEGSKA (reference sequence). V was clipped by 1 base and J by 0 bases, with 10 bases between them. The CDR3 sequence is CSARVGALSYEQYF. CDR3 coding DNA: TGCAGTGCTAGAGTGGGGGCCCTCTCCTACGAGCAGTACTTC.

V gene TRBV6-2 or TRBV6-3 combines with J gene TRBJ1-5; D remains unclear. The CDR3 extends over 16 amino acids. V lost 6 bases to trimming and J lost 5 bases, with 20 bases between them. CDR1 is MNHEY and CDR2 is SVGEGT in the germline V gene. The CDR3 spells CASSRHLVGLDQPQHF. CDR3 coding DNA: TGTGCCAGCAGCCGCCACTTGGTTGGATTGGATCAGCCCCAGCATTTT.

This clonotype was counted at least ten times. V is TRBV3-1 and J is TRBJ1-4; no definite D call. Trimming left V 0 bases short and J 8 bases short, with 10 bases between. The CDR3 has 14 residues. The germline gives CDR1 LGHDT, CDR2 YNNKEL (reference sequence). The CDR3 nucleotides are TGTGCCAGCAGCCAAGAAGGAGGAAGCGAAAAACTGTTTTTT. The encoded protein is CASSQEGGSEKLFF.

The V call is TRBV6-5, the J call TRBJ2-1, with TRBD2 matching 9 bases. CDR1 MNHEY and CDR2 SVGAGI come from the germline V gene. CDR3 length: 15 residues. Trimming cost V 2 bases and J 3 bases; bases outside gene matches: 2. The CDR3 reads CASSYRTSDYNEQFF. In nucleotides, the CDR3 is TGTGCCAGCAGTTACCGGACTAGCGACTACAATGAGCAGTTCTTC.

This clonotype was seen at least ten times. This chain joins TRBV6-4 and TRBJ2-2; perhaps TRBD2 as D (6 bases). Per germline, CDR1 MRHNA and CDR2 SNTAGT. CDR3 length: 15 residues. Trimming left V 6 bases short and J 1 base short, with 12 bases between. The CDR3 loop is CASSTIGGNTGELFF. CDR3 sequence (DNA): TGTGCCAGCAGCACCATCGGGGGGAACACCGGGGAGCTGTTTTTT.

In this sample, this clonotype turned up a few times. The chain joins TRBV7-2 to TRBJ2-7, with a tentative D call TRBD2 (6 bases). V was shortened by 2 bases and J by 4 bases, with 15 bases between the two germline ends. The CDR3 consists of 15 residues. Germline lookup yields CDR1 SGHTA and CDR2 FQGNSA. The chain's CDR3 is CASSLNAGISYEQYF. Written as DNA, the CDR3 is TGTGCCAGCAGCTTAAACGCGGGAATATCGTACGAGCAGTACTTC.

The chain employs TRBV20-1 and TRBJ1-2; D perhaps matches TRBD1 (6 bases). Per the germline V gene, CDR1 is DFQATT and CDR2 is SNEGSKA (reference sequence). The CDR3 has 12 residues. V was clipped by 6 bases and J by 6 bases, with 14 bases between them. The CDR3 sequence is CSAGWTVDGYTF. The CDR3 DNA follows: TGCAGTGCAGGATGGACAGTAGATGGCTACACCTTC.

This clonotype was found a few times. This chain uses TRBV7-9 with TRBJ1-6; D call uncertain. The CDR3 runs 14 residues. Trimming left V 1 base short and J 7 bases short, with 8 bases between. Germline assignment: CDR1 SEHNR and CDR2 FQNEAQ (reference sequence). The CDR3 protein is CASSLELPNSPLHF. CDR3 DNA: TGTGCCAGCAGCTTAGAACTCCCAAATTCACCCCTCCACTTT. Looking up the rest from reference TRBV7-9 and TRBJ1-6 gives the full variable domain: DTGVSQNPRHKITKRGQNVTFRCDPISEHNRLYWYRQTLGQGPEFLTYFQNEAQLEKSRLLSDRFSAERPKGSFSTLEIQRTEQGDSAMYLCASSLELPNSPLHFGNGTRLTVT.

The chain uses TRBV20-1 and TRBJ2-3, with 11 bases lining up with TRBD2. CDR3 length: 15 amino acids. With V trimmed by 6 bases and J by 0 bases, 5 bases remained unmatched. The germline V gene encodes CDR1 DFQATT and CDR2 SNEGSKA (reference sequence). CDR3 DNA: TGCAGTGCGCGGGGGACTAGCGGTAGCACAGATACGCAGTATTTT. This sequence encodes CSARGTSGSTDTQYF.

This clonotype was seen ten or more times. The V call is TRBV4-3, the J call TRBJ2-1; 13 bases match TRBD2. From germline, CDR1 is LGHNA and CDR2 YSLEER. The length of the CDR3 is 13 residues. V lost 8 bases, J lost 9 bases, and 4 bases stayed unmatched. The CDR3 loop reads CASRTSGRGEQFF. The CDR3 nucleotides read TGCGCCAGCCGGACTAGCGGGAGAGGTGAGCAGTTCTTC.

The chain carries TRBV27 and TRBJ2-1; D may match TRBD1 or TRBD2 (5 bases each). Looked up from germline, CDR1 is MNHEY and CDR2 is SMNVEV (reference sequence). The CDR3 length is 13 residues. V was clipped by 6 bases and J by 5 bases, with 11 bases between them. The CDR3 DNA reads TGTGCCAGCAGGCCGGGACGGAACAATGAGCAGTTCTTC. Its protein product is CASRPGRNNEQFF.

This clonotype was seen more than once but under ten times. V gene TRBV6-6 combines with J gene TRBJ1-2; no firm D call. Per germline, CDR1 MNHNY and CDR2 SVGAGI (reference sequence). CDR3 length: 11 amino acids. V was clipped by 0 bases and J by 8 bases, with 4 bases between them. This CDR3 reads CASSYSRGYTF. CDR3 nucleotides: TGTGCCAGCAGTTACTCGAGGGGCTACACCTTC.

The chain is built from TRBV4-3 and TRBJ2-3, with D maybe TRBD2 (5 bases). V lost 0 bases and J lost 2, with 12 bases in between. The CDR3 is 16 amino acids. Looked up from germline, CDR1 is LGHNA and CDR2 is YSLEER. CDR3 nucleotide sequence: TGCGCCAGCAGCCAAGAGGTACTAGTGAACACAGATACGCAGTATTTT. The encoded protein is CASSQEVLVNTDTQYF.

This clonotype was picked up a small number of times. This chain connects TRBV6-2 or TRBV6-3 to TRBJ2-7, with TRBD2 identical over 10 bases. This CDR3 region has 13 residues. CDR1 is MNHEY and CDR2 is SVGEGT in the germline V gene. V dropped 7 bases and J dropped 4; count of bases not matched to a gene: 4. The CDR3 sequence: CASNQREGYEQYF. CDR3 nucleotide sequence: TGTGCCAGCAATCAGCGGGAGGGATACGAGCAGTACTTC.

The chain joins TRBV3-1 to TRBJ1-4; 7 bases are a match to TRBD1. Germline-derived CDR1 and CDR2 are LGHDT and YNNKEL (reference sequence). The CDR3 sequence is 14 residues long. V gave up 5 bases and J gave up 6 bases; unmatched junction bases: 6. As DNA, the CDR3 is TGTGCCAGCAGCTTCCGGGACAGTCATGAAAAACTGTTTTTT. Translation gives CASSFRDSHEKLFF.

This clonotype was detected many times. The chain links TRBV7-2 to TRBJ2-5; 7 nucleotides agree with TRBD1. The V segment lost 4 bases and the J segment 1 base; nucleotides outside the gene matches: 3. The germline gives CDR1 SGHTA, CDR2 FQGNSA. The CDR3 runs to 14 residues. The CDR3, as DNA: TGTGCCAGCAGCTCTTACAGGGGCCAAGAGACCCAGTACTTC. It encodes CASSSYRGQETQYF.

The rearrangement joins TRBV6-1 to TRBJ2-7; D remains ambiguous. The V and J ends lost 6 bases and 0 bases respectively, with 9 bases between them. This CDR3 contains 13 residues. CDR1 is MNHNS and CDR2 is SASEGT in the germline V gene. CDR3 loop: CASRDGPSYEQYF. As DNA, the CDR3 is TGTGCCAGCAGGGACGGACCCTCCTACGAGCAGTACTTC.

The chain is built from TRBV5-1 and TRBJ2-5; D may be TRBD1 (6 bases). V was shortened by 4 bases and J by 5 bases, with 18 bases between the two germline ends. The CDR3 contains 15 residues. Germline assignment: CDR1 SGHRS and CDR2 YFSETQ. The CDR3 DNA reads as TGCGCCAGCAGCCCGGCCAGGACAGCCCGGGAGACCCAGTACTTC. Residues: CASSPARTARETQYF.

This chain connects TRBV7-9 to TRBJ2-1, with D perhaps TRBD2 (5 bases). V was pared by 7 bases and J by 7 bases, with 11 bases between. The CDR3 totals 12 residues. CDR1 and CDR2 (germline): SEHNR, FQNEAQ (reference sequence). For the CDR3, the DNA is TGTGCCAGCAACGGACTGACTAATGAGCAGTTCTTC. Translating gives CASNGLTNEQFF. Combining the CDR3 with reference TRBV7-9 and TRBJ2-1 gives the whole variable domain DTGVSQNPRHKITKRGQNVTFRCDPISEHNRLYWYRQTLGQGPEFLTYFQNEAQLEKSRLLSDRFSAERPKGSFSTLEIQRTEQGDSAMYLCASNGLTNEQFFGPGTRLTVL.

The rearrangement joins TRBV20-1 to TRBJ2-5; 14 bases are shared with TRBD2. Germline CDR1 reads DFQATT; CDR2 reads SNEGSKA (reference sequence). The CDR3 loop spans 21 amino acids. J was trimmed by 5 bases and V by 1 base; bases with no gene match: 21. Written as DNA, the CDR3 is TGCAGTGCTAGAGTGGCAGAGACTAGCGGGAGGGCAAATACCGTCCGGGAGACCCAGTACTTC. Protein product: CSARVAETSGRANTVRETQYF.

This clonotype was seen only a few times. The chain employs TRBV6-2 or TRBV6-3 and TRBJ1-5; 7 bases are shared with TRBD1. J gave up 0 bases and V 6 bases, and 5 bases lay outside the gene matches. The length of the CDR3 is 15 residues. Germline lookup yields CDR1 MNHEY and CDR2 SVGEGT. The CDR3 reads CASRGTEVSNQPQHF. DNA of the CDR3: TGTGCCAGCAGGGGGACAGAAGTTAGCAATCAGCCCCAGCATTTT.

This clonotype was detected only a few times. The chain has TRBV4-1 and TRBJ2-1; 11 bases are a match to TRBD1. J lost 4 bases, V lost 5 bases, and 10 bases had no gene match. The CDR3 length is 17 residues. Per germline, CDR1 MGHRA and CDR2 YSYEKL. CDR3 nucleotide sequence: TGCGCCAGCAGCGGACAGGGGGCGGTGGCCACATACAATGAGCAGTTCTTC. Amino acid sequence: CASSGQGAVATYNEQFF.

CDR3 in amino acids: CSVPSGSNTGELFF. CDR3 DNA sequence: TGCAGTGTACCTAGCGGGAGTAACACCGGGGAGCTGTTTTTT. This chain joins TRBV20-1 and TRBJ2-2, with 10 bases lining up with TRBD2. The CDR3 extends over 14 amino acids. Germline CDR1 DFQATT, CDR2 SNEGSKA (reference sequence). Trimming cost V 7 bases and J 2 bases; bases outside gene matches: 4.

This clonotype occurred many times. The gene calls are TRBV6-2 or TRBV6-3 and TRBJ2-7; D is unresolved. There are 16 residues in the CDR3. In germline, CDR1 is MNHEY, CDR2 SVGEGT. V lost 6 bases and J 3 bases, leaving 21 bases between the germline ends. The CDR3: CASSPPRNWGFYEQYF. The CDR3 DNA reads as TGTGCCAGCAGCCCTCCTAGGAACTGGGGATTCTACGAGCAGTACTTC.

This clonotype was counted only a few times. CDR3 coding DNA: TGCGCCAGCAGCCCGATCCCGGGACAGGGGACATACGAGCAGTACTTC. Amino acids: CASSPIPGQGTYEQYF. V is TRBV5-1 and J is TRBJ2-7, with TRBD1 matching 10 bases. Germline loops: CDR1 SGHRS, CDR2 YFSETQ. The CDR3 has 16 amino acids. V shed 4 bases and J 4 bases; nucleotides not matched to a gene: 11.

The chain recombines TRBV7-2 with TRBJ2-7; perhaps D is TRBD1 or TRBD2 (5 bases each). CDR3 length: 14 residues. Germline V gene lookup returns CDR1 SGHTA and CDR2 FQGNSA. Deletions cut 1 base from V and 3 bases from J, with 10 bases between. The CDR3 is CASSLGGKSYEQYF. CDR3 DNA: TGTGCCAGCAGCTTAGGGGGGAAGAGCTACGAGCAGTACTTC.

This clonotype was counted between two and nine times. The chain employs TRBV9 and TRBJ2-1; 8 bases are shared with TRBD2. This CDR3 is built from 15 residues. The V gene end was trimmed by 0 bases and the J gene end by 8 bases; junction bases not matched to a gene: 7. Germline values: CDR1 SGDLS, CDR2 YYNGEE. The CDR3: CASSVASGGVDEQFF. The CDR3 DNA is TGTGCCAGCAGCGTAGCTTCCGGGGGGGTCGATGAGCAGTTCTTC.

This clonotype was detected ten times or more. The V call is TRBV12-3 or TRBV12-4, the J call TRBJ2-2; the D is unclear. V dropped 6 bases and J dropped 0 bases, with 5 bases sitting between them. This CDR3 region has 13 residues. DNA for the CDR3: TGTGCCAGCAGGAGCACGAACACCGGGGAGCTGTTTTTT. As protein: CASRSTNTGELFF.

This clonotype has a count of ten or more. The chain couples TRBV12-3 or TRBV12-4 to TRBJ2-3, with TRBD2 as a possible D gene (6 bases). Trimming cost V 6 bases and J 4 bases, with 14 bases left between them. The CDR3 spans 14 residues. CDR3 sequence: CASSLDWGADTQYF. CDR3 bases: TGTGCCAGCAGCCTGGACTGGGGGGCAGATACGCAGTATTTT.